This is a list of T cell receptor beta chains from one sample in a study of cytomegalovirus exposure and HLA in healthy donors. Only in-frame clones appear in the TCRdb table, and some are missing; sequencing was by immunoSEQ multiplex PCR. There are roughly 100,000 clones in the sample; 81% occur only once, and 10% lies in the top ten. The sequencing input was PBMCs. These receptors were taken from a human donor in good health. Each CDR3 is given with its conserved first and last residue. D genes are given only for firm matches. Only some rows state a clone size, as once, few, many or a class for expanded clones.

TRBV28,TRBJ1-3,TRBD1,.,TGTGCCAGCAGCCAGGACAGGGTCGGAAACACCATATATTTT,CASSQDRVGNTIYF
TRBV11-2,TRBJ2-1,TRBD2,.,TGTGCCAACAGATATTCAGCGGGAACCTCCTACAATGAGCAGTTCTTC,CANRYSAGTSYNEQFF
TRBV7-3,TRBJ2-1,TRBD1,.,TGTGCCAGCAGCTTGGACAGGGCGAATGAGCAGTTCTTC,CASSLDRANEQFF
TRBV28,TRBJ2-2,.,.,TGTGCCAGCAGGATCAGGGCCGGGGAGCTGTTTTTT,CASRIRAGELFF
TRBV7-2,TRBJ2-2,TRBD1,once,TGTGCCAGCAGCCGCGGGACAGGCGGGGCCGGGGAGCTGTTTTTT,CASSRGTGGAGELFF
TRBV27,TRBJ2-7,.,once,TGTGCCAGCAGTGCGGGACTTATGTACGAGCAGTACTTC,CASSAGLMYEQYF
TRBV6-1,TRBJ1-5,TRBD1,.,TGTGCCAGCATGAGGGGGCGCGAAAGTATTCAGCCCCAGCATTTT,CASMRGRESIQPQHF
TRBV4-1,TRBJ2-2,TRBD2,.,TGCGCCAGCAGCCAACTCTCGGAGGGGGCTAGCGGGAGTTTCACCGGGGAGCTGTTTTTT,CASSQLSEGASGSFTGELFF
TRBV12-5,TRBJ1-6,TRBD1,.,TGTGCTAGTGCTTGGGGACAGGGCAATTCACCCCTCCACTTT,CASAWGQGNSPLHF
TRBV19,TRBJ2-1,TRBD2,.,TGTGCCAGTAGTATATCTAGCGGGAGGACCTACACTGAGCAGTTCTTC,CASSISSGRTYTEQFF
TRBV19,TRBJ1-5,.,.,TGTGCCAGTAAAAAACAAATCTCCGGGTATAGCAATCAGCCCCAGCATTTT,CASKKQISGYSNQPQHF
TRBV5-1,TRBJ2-6,.,.,TGCGCCAGCAGTACAGGGGGGGTCTCTGGGGCCAACGTCCTGACTTTC,CASSTGGVSGANVLTF
TRBV28,TRBJ1-2,.,.,TGTGCCAGCAGTGAGTCCTATGGCTACACCTTC,CASSESYGYTF
TRBV9,TRBJ2-7,.,few,TGTGCCAGCAGCGTAGCTGTCAGGGAAAGGGCCGAGCAGTACTTC,CASSVAVRERAEQYF
TRBV9,TRBJ2-1,TRBD2,.,TGTGCCAGCAGCGCCCGGGAGGCGGGTTACAATGAGCAGTTCTTC,CASSAREAGYNEQFF
TRBV18,TRBJ1-1,.,.,TGTGCCAGCTCACCAGTTGGGGCAGGGCTTAGGAACACTGAAGCTTTCTTT,CASSPVGAGLRNTEAFF
TRBV14,TRBJ2-7,TRBD1,.,TGTGCCAGCAGCCATACACCGGGACAGGGGGAAAGAAGCTCCTACGAGCAGTACTTC,CASSHTPGQGERSSYEQYF
TRBV27,TRBJ1-1,.,.,TGTGCCAGCAGTTTTCTTAACGCCAGGGAGAACACTGAAGCTTTCTTT,CASSFLNARENTEAFF
TRBV4-1,TRBJ1-5,.,.,TGCGCCAGCAGCGAAGGGGGGGGTCGGGAGTCCCAGCATTTT,CASSEGGGRESQHF
TRBV9,TRBJ2-1,TRBD2,.,TGTGCCAGCAGCGTAGGTTCCGGAGCGGGAGTAAATGAGCAGTTCTTC,CASSVGSGAGVNEQFF
TRBV28,TRBJ2-7,TRBD2,few,TGTGCCAGCAGTTTACGTGGGACTAGCGGGAGATACGAGCAGTACTTC,CASSLRGTSGRYEQYF
TRBV6-6,TRBJ2-1,TRBD2,.,TGTGCCAGCAGTCAAACTAGCGGTACCTACAATGAGCAGTTCTTC,CASSQTSGTYNEQFF
TRBV7-9,TRBJ1-2,.,.,TGTGCCAGCAGCTTAGAAGGCGGGGGCAACTATGGCTACACCTTC,CASSLEGGGNYGYTF
TRBV6-5,TRBJ1-5,TRBD1,few,TGTGCCAGCACCCAGGGGGCTAGGCAGCCCCAGCATTTT,CASTQGARQPQHF
TRBV6-1,TRBJ1-2,TRBD1,.,TGTGCCAGCACATTGGGGGGGACAGGAAACTATGGCTACACCTTC,CASTLGGTGNYGYTF
TRBV9,TRBJ2-3,.,.,TGTGCCAGCAGCGTAGCCGCGGGTCGCACAGATACGCAGTATTTT,CASSVAAGRTDTQYF
TRBV7-6,TRBJ1-1,.,.,TGTGCCAGCAGCTTACCGATTGAAAAGCTTATGAACACTGAAGCTTTCTTT,CASSLPIEKLMNTEAFF
TRBV7-2,TRBJ2-5,TRBD2,.,TGTGCCAGCAGCCTGACTAGCGGAAGAGAGACCCAGTACTTC,CASSLTSGRETQYF
TRBV18,TRBJ2-2,.,.,TGTGCCAGCTCACCACCGACGGGGGCGAACACCGGGGAGCTGTTTTTT,CASSPPTGANTGELFF
TRBV6-5,TRBJ2-4,TRBD1,.,TGTGCCAGCAGCTCGACAGGGTTGTCGGCGAACATTCAGTACTTC,CASSSTGLSANIQYF
TRBV7-9,TRBJ2-3,TRBD2,.,TGTGCCAGCAGGGAGGGACTAGCGGTAATCACAGATACGCAGTATTTT,CASREGLAVITDTQYF
TRBV5-4,TRBJ2-5,TRBD2,.,TGTGCCAGCAGCTTGCGTCGGGGGGGGGTGTTGGAGACCCAGTACTTC,CASSLRRGGVLETQYF
TRBV4-1,TRBJ1-1,.,few,TGCGCCAGCAGCCAAGATTTTGAGAGACTCCCCAGAAACACTGAAGCTTTCTTT,CASSQDFERLPRNTEAFF
TRBV7-2,TRBJ2-5,TRBD2,.,TGTGCCAGCAGCTTAGGGGTAGCGGGATGGGGGGAGACCCAGTACTTC,CASSLGVAGWGETQYF
TRBV18,TRBJ2-5,.,once,TGTGCCAGCTCCCGGGGTTTGATCCCCGGGGAGACCCAGTACTTC,CASSRGLIPGETQYF
TRBV30,TRBJ2-3,TRBD2,.,TGTGCCTGGGACATAGCGGGGCGCACAGATACGCAGTATTTT,CAWDIAGRTDTQYF
TRBV6-6,TRBJ2-7,TRBD1,.,TGTGCCAGCAGTTACTCGACAGGGTACTCCTACGAGCAGTACTTC,CASSYSTGYSYEQYF
TRBV2,TRBJ1-1,TRBD1,.,TGTGCCAGCAGCCTTATAGGGGACAGCCATAACACTGAAGCTTTCTTT,CASSLIGDSHNTEAFF
TRBV7-9,TRBJ2-2,TRBD1,.,TGTGCCAGCAGCCATTACAGGGGGTACACCGGGGAGCTGTTTTTT,CASSHYRGYTGELFF
TRBV27,TRBJ1-4,.,.,TGTGCCAGCAGTTTATCGAGGGTACCTAATGAAAAACTGTTTTTT,CASSLSRVPNEKLFF